This T cell receptor beta chain is from a study of CD8 T cells in Susac syndrome. For the study at large: Blood was drawn from Susac syndrome patients while they were therapy-naive, on corticosteroids, or on intravenous immunoglobulin alone. Study results and limitations: The study recognized that its TCR sequencing and HLA analysis covered a relatively small number of individuals.

Random hexamers were used to reverse transcribe an amount of roughly 0.45 to 1 ug RNA. Amplification of the TCR beta CDR3 was carried out by immunoSEQ multiplex PCR, which spanned a total of 54 Vbeta and 13 Jbeta segments. Each CDR3 protein is one row after TCRdb ran MiXCR on the immunoSEQ multiplex PCR reads. The sample carries approximately 180,000 distinct CDR3 sequences, about 93% recorded once. As for this clonotype: Antigen specificity is unknown.

The CDR3 covers 16 residues. Germline trimming cut 6 bases from V and 8 bases from J; bases unmatched to any gene: 13. The V gene's germline CDR1 is DFQATT and CDR2 SNEGSKA (reference sequence). V usage is TRBV20-1 and J usage is TRBJ2-1; 13 bases fit TRBD2. The TCR sequence derives from a human donor with Susac syndrome. What was sequenced was CD4+ T cells from PBMCs. CDR3 amino acids: CSAFLSTSGRWDEQFF. The CDR3 DNA reads TGCAGTGCCTTCCTCTCGACTAGCGGGAGGTGGGATGAGCAGTTCTTC.